The 24 T cell receptor beta chains listed next were all sequenced from one sample in a study of T cell responses to AZD1222 COVID-19 vaccine. Only in-frame clones appear in the TCRdb table, and some are missing; sequencing was by immunoSEQ multiplex PCR. The sample consists of about 140,000 clones, about 90% of them appearing once. The sequencing used peripheral blood, collected 28 days after the second dose of the MenACWY control vaccine. The source of these receptors is an adult who received the MenACWY meningococcal vaccine as a control.

The chain carries TRBV5-1 and TRBJ1-6; D is undetermined. The CDR3 extends over 15 amino acids. Looked up from germline, CDR1 is SGHRS and CDR2 is YFSETQ. V was shortened by 2 bases and J by 7 bases, with 13 bases between the two germline ends. CDR3 loop: CASSFDNAGNSPLHF. Here the CDR3 DNA reads TGCGCCAGCAGCTTCGACAACGCCGGGAATTCACCCCTCCACTTT. The whole variable domain, remainder taken from reference TRBV5-1 and TRBJ1-6, is KAGVTQTPRYLIKTRGQQVTLSCSPISGHRSVSWYQQTPGQGLQFLFEYFSETQRNKGNFPGRFSGRQFSNSRSEMNVSTLELGDSALYLCASSFDNAGNSPLHFGNGTRLTVT.

As concerns this clone: One end of the junction does not line up with germline, which may come from a read error. This chain connects TRBV6-1 to TRBJ2-7; D is tentatively TRBD1 or TRBD2 (6 bases each). CDR1 is MNHNS, CDR2 SASEGT, per germline. The CDR3 has 15 amino acids. The CDR3 region is CASSETGALSGRPFF. The CDR3 nucleotides are TGTGCCAGCAGTGAAACGGGGGCGCTGAGCGGGCGCCCCTTCTTC.

The gene calls are TRBV27 and TRBJ2-2; 10 bases fit TRBD2. Germline loops: CDR1 MNHEY, CDR2 SMNVEV (reference sequence). The J segment lost 1 base and the V segment lost 6 bases, leaving 5 bases of the junction unmatched. The CDR3 totals 16 residues. This CDR3 reads CASRPLAGQNTGELFF. The CDR3 DNA sequence: TGTGCCAGCAGACCACTAGCGGGGCAGAACACCGGGGAGCTGTTTTTT.

The V call is TRBV6-2 or TRBV6-3, the J call TRBJ2-7; maybe TRBD2 (5 bases). CDR1 is MNHEY, CDR2 SVGEGT, per germline. V lost 0 bases and J lost 2, with 17 bases in between. The CDR3 has 17 residues. The DNA of the CDR3 is TGTGCCAGCAGTTACTCTATAAGCAGTAGCGCCGCCTACGAGCAGTACTTC. It codes for CASSYSISSSAAYEQYF.

The chain recombines TRBV7-9 with TRBJ2-5, with D hard to call. The CDR3 loop spans 14 amino acids. Trimming took off 5 bases at V and 5 bases at J, with 15 bases between the two ends. Per the germline V gene, CDR1 is SEHNR and CDR2 is FQNEAQ (reference sequence). The CDR3 here is CASSLPGRAETQYF. CDR3 nucleotides: TGTGCCAGCAGCCTCCCCGGAAGGGCCGAGACCCAGTACTTC.

The gene calls are TRBV24-1 and TRBJ2-2; D not certain. CDR3 size: 15 residues. Germline V lookup: CDR1 KGHDR, CDR2 SFDVKD. Trimming cost V 3 bases and J 3 bases, with 10 bases left between them. CDR3 bases: TGTGCCACCAGTGATCCAACAGAGTACACCGGGGAGCTGTTTTTT. The encoded protein is CATSDPTEYTGELFF.

The chain has TRBV29-1 and TRBJ1-3; 9 positions match TRBD1. The V gene end was trimmed by 3 bases and the J gene end by 4 bases; junction bases not matched to a gene: 7. Germline CDR1 reads SQVTM; CDR2 reads ANQGSEA. CDR3 length: 15 residues. CDR3 sequence reads: CSVEAGQGAGNTIYF. The CDR3 coding sequence is TGCAGCGTTGAGGCGGGACAGGGTGCAGGAAACACCATATATTTT. The full variable domain, in which reference TRBV29-1 and TRBJ1-3 provide the parts outside the CDR3, is SAVISQKPSRDICQRGTSLTIQCQVDSQVTMMFWYRQQPGQSLTLIATANQGSEATYESGFVIDKFPISRPNLTFSTLTVSNMSPEDSSIYLCSVEAGQGAGNTIYFGEGSWLTVV.

A single count supports this clone. This chain uses TRBV29-1 with TRBJ2-2; no clear D gene. The CDR3 is 12 residues long. Per germline, CDR1 SQVTM and CDR2 ANQGSEA. The V gene lost 7 bases and the J gene lost 4 bases, with 10 bases spanning the gap. In DNA form, the CDR3 reads TGCAGCGCCGACCGTGGCACCGGGGAGCTGTTTTTT. It yields the protein CSADRGTGELFF.

This chain joins TRBV12-3 or TRBV12-4 and TRBJ1-2, with 7 bases that match TRBD1. The trim removed 5 bases at V and 4 bases at J, leaving 4 bases unmatched. The CDR3 runs 13 residues. The CDR3 spells CASSQGEGYGYTF. CDR3 in DNA: TGTGCCAGCAGTCAGGGGGAAGGCTATGGCTACACCTTC.

The chain has TRBV2 and TRBJ1-1; 7 bases align to TRBD1. The CDR3 runs 14 residues. V shed 6 bases, J shed 8 bases, and the junction held 12 bases outside the gene matches. Germline CDR1 and CDR2: SNHLY and FYNNEI. The CDR3 spells CASRDGQASGEAFF. CDR3 nucleotide sequence: TGTGCCAGCAGGGACGGACAGGCGAGCGGCGAAGCTTTCTTT.

The J gene is TRBJ1-6, the V gene TRBV5-4; no reliable D call. Trimming stripped 7 bases from V and 5 bases from J, with 16 bases between. The CDR3 is 15 residues long. Germline V lookup: CDR1 SGHNT, CDR2 YYREEE (reference sequence). CDR3 DNA sequence: TGTGCCAGCCGACCGGAGCGAACCAATAATTCACCCCTCCACTTT. This gives the protein CASRPERTNNSPLHF.

The gene calls are TRBV7-2 and TRBJ2-7; TRBD1 agrees at 8 bases. The CDR3 is 14 amino acids. J was trimmed by 4 bases and V by 3 bases; bases with no gene match: 5. Germline values: CDR1 SGHTA, CDR2 FQGNSA. The CDR3 nucleotides are TGTGCCAGCAGCTTGGGACAGGTTAGTTACGAGCAGTACTTC. The encoded protein is CASSLGQVSYEQYF.

The V call is TRBV9, the J call TRBJ2-5; TRBD1 or TRBD2 may be the D gene (6 bases each). Germline CDR1 SGDLS, CDR2 YYNGEE. The CDR3 extends over 14 amino acids. The ends were cut back, 0 bases at V and 4 bases at J, with 10 bases in the middle. Written as DNA, the CDR3 is TGTGCCAGCAGCGTAGGTGGAGGGGGAGAGACCCAGTACTTC. Protein sequence: CASSVGGGGETQYF.

CDR3 protein: CASSSLTGTADNSPLHF. In DNA, the CDR3 is TGTGCCAGCAGTTCCCTCACTGGGACAGCTGATAATTCACCCCTCCACTTT. The V gene is TRBV27, the J gene TRBJ1-6; 7 bases agree with TRBD1. Trimming at V came to 4 bases and at J to 5 bases, leaving 11 bases not matched to a gene. The CDR3 totals 17 residues. Per the germline V gene, CDR1 is MNHEY and CDR2 is SMNVEV (reference sequence).

The genes are TRBV7-8 and TRBJ1-1, with D perhaps TRBD1 (6 bases). The CDR3 is made up of 15 amino acids. Germline CDR1 and CDR2: SGHVS and FQNEAQ. The ends were cut back, 5 bases at V and 4 bases at J, with 17 bases in the middle. The CDR3 region is CASSPHDQGITEAFF. CDR3 DNA: TGTGCCAGCAGCCCCCATGATCAGGGGATCACTGAAGCTTTCTTT.

The gene calls are TRBV5-1 and TRBJ2-5; TRBD2 matches at 9 bases. The CDR3 sequence is 15 residues long. Germline CDR1 SGHRS, CDR2 YFSETQ. V lost 4 bases, J lost 5 bases, and 9 bases stayed unmatched. The CDR3 here is CASSPGASGTETQYF. The CDR3 bases are TGCGCCAGCAGCCCTGGCGCTAGCGGGACGGAGACCCAGTACTTC.

The chain carries TRBV6-4 and TRBJ1-5; TRBD1 aligns across 8 bases. V was clipped by 6 bases and J by 4 bases; unmatched bases: 11. This CDR3 has 16 residues. CDR1 is MRHNA and CDR2 is SNTAGT in the germline V gene. The CDR3 sequence: CASRTMTGEGNQPQHF. The CDR3 DNA follows: TGTGCCAGCAGAACAATGACAGGGGAGGGAAATCAGCCCCAGCATTTT.

The genes are TRBV28 and TRBJ1-5; D is perhaps TRBD1 (6 bases). V was shortened by 7 bases and J by 4 bases, with 17 bases between the two germline ends. The germline gives CDR1 MDHEN, CDR2 SYDVKM. The CDR3 is made up of 15 amino acids. The CDR3 spells CASTPWGGENQPQHF. The DNA for the CDR3 is TGTGCCAGCACCCCCTGGGGGGGCGAAAATCAGCCCCAGCATTTT.

V gene TRBV5-4 combines with J gene TRBJ2-5, with a possible D match to TRBD1 (6 bases). Germline V lookup: CDR1 SGHNT, CDR2 YYREEE (reference sequence). Deletions cut 2 bases from V and 2 bases from J, with 7 bases between. The CDR3 is 13 residues long. In DNA, the CDR3 is TGTGCCAGCAGCTTAGGACAGCAAGAGACCCAGTACTTC. Its protein is CASSLGQQETQYF.

V usage is TRBV5-8 and J usage is TRBJ2-7; 8 nucleotides line up with TRBD1. The CDR3 is 14 residues long. V gave up 2 bases and J gave up 4 bases; unmatched junction bases: 5. Germline V CDR1 and CDR2: SGHTS, YDEGEE. CDR3 residues: CASSLRQGIYEQYF. The CDR3 DNA follows: TGTGCCAGCAGCTTACGACAGGGGATATACGAGCAGTACTTC.

This clone showed up just once. The rearrangement uses TRBV6-2 or TRBV6-3 and TRBJ1-6; no reliable D call. Trimming removed 0 bases from V and 7 bases from J, with 13 bases in between. The CDR3 extends over 16 amino acids. Germline V gene sequence: CDR1 MNHEY, CDR2 SVGEGT. CDR3 in DNA: TGTGCCAGCAGTTACTCGAGTCGGGGTCCGAATTCACCCCTCCACTTT. This translates into CASSYSSRGPNSPLHF.

The genes are TRBV25-1 and TRBJ2-1; 9 nucleotides align to TRBD1. V dropped 8 bases and J dropped 6; count of bases not matched to a gene: 8. The CDR3 consists of 14 residues. In germline, CDR1 is MGHDK, CDR2 SYGVNS. The CDR3 sequence: CASSRDRVSNEQFF. The CDR3, as DNA: TGTGCCAGCTCCCGGGACAGGGTCTCCAATGAGCAGTTCTTC.

The J gene is TRBJ2-3, the V gene TRBV6-5, with TRBD1 identical over 9 bases. CDR1 and CDR2 (germline): MNHEY, SVGAGI. Trimming at V came to 5 bases and at J to 3 bases, leaving 6 bases not matched to a gene. CDR3 length: 15 residues. The CDR3 loop reads CASSSAQGATDTQYF. The CDR3 nucleotides are TGTGCCAGCAGTAGCGCACAGGGGGCAACAGATACGCAGTATTTT.

The V call is TRBV2, the J call TRBJ2-2, with 7 positions matching TRBD2. Germline V gives CDR1 SNHLY, CDR2 FYNNEI. Trimming at V came to 4 bases and at J to 5 bases, leaving 7 bases not matched to a gene. There are 15 residues in the CDR3. DNA for the CDR3: TGTGCCAGCAGTGTAGGCCTAGCGGATACCGGGGAGCTGTTTTTT. The encoded protein is CASSVGLADTGELFF.